Following are 9 T cell receptor beta chains from one sample sequenced in a study of lymphopenia after photon versus proton radiotherapy. The repertoire was sequenced with immunoSEQ multiplex PCR; TCRdb's copy has only in-frame clones and lacks some. Altogether about 160,000 clones are present, 88% being singletons, with the ten largest covering about 4.3%. The specimen was peripheral blood, collected from a patient treated with photon-based radiotherapy. These receptors were taken from a man aged 45 to 65 with gastric cancer.

V and J are TRBV11-2 and TRBJ1-4, with a weak D call TRBD1 (6 bases). CDR1 and CDR2 (germline): SGHAT, FQNNGV. Between the trimmed V and J ends, which lost 5 bases and 7 bases, there was a span of 23 bases. The CDR3 extends over 17 amino acids. This CDR3 is CASSPLGLPRGGEKLFF. The CDR3 DNA reads as TGTGCCAGCAGCCCTCTTGGTCTCCCCAGGGGCGGTGAAAAACTGTTTTTT.

This clone is a singleton in its sample. The rearrangement joins TRBV5-1 to TRBJ2-5, with 9 bases lining up with TRBD2. V lost 10 bases to trimming and J lost 5 bases; unmatched junction nucleotides: 9. CDR1 SGHRS and CDR2 YFSETQ come from the germline V gene. The CDR3 is 13 residues long. CDR3 residues: CAGGLAPGETQYF. As DNA, the CDR3 is TGCGCCGGGGGACTAGCCCCCGGCGAGACCCAGTACTTC.

The gene calls are TRBV30 and TRBJ1-1; D remains unclear. V lost 0 bases, J lost 8 bases, and 13 bases lay in between. This CDR3 has 13 amino acids. Germline assignment: CDR1 GTSNPN and CDR2 SVGIG (reference sequence). The CDR3 DNA reads as TGTGCCTGGAGTGTACGGCCGTCGGGGGAAGCTTTCTTT. It encodes CAWSVRPSGEAFF.

This chain uses TRBV7-2 with TRBJ2-1; 7 nucleotides align to TRBD2. Germline loops: CDR1 SGHTA, CDR2 FQGNSA. V lost 5 bases to trimming and J lost 2 bases; unmatched junction nucleotides: 6. The CDR3 loop spans 15 amino acids. DNA of the CDR3: TGTGCCAGCAGCCCAGCGGGGACTACCTACAATGAGCAGTTCTTC. Its protein product is CASSPAGTTYNEQFF.

The rearrangement uses TRBV5-8 and TRBJ1-2, with D perhaps matching TRBD1 (5 bases). CDR3 length: 18 amino acids. V was pared by 0 bases and J by 3 bases, with 21 bases between. In germline, CDR1 is SGHTS, CDR2 YDEGEE. CDR3 residues: CASSLVVRATAFDYGYTF. The CDR3 nucleotides are TGTGCCAGCAGCTTGGTTGTCAGGGCTACCGCGTTTGACTATGGCTACACCTTC.

This sequence joins TRBV5-1 and TRBJ2-3, with TRBD1 matching over 8 bases. The CDR3 is 14 amino acids. V shed 0 bases, J shed 3 bases, and the junction held 0 bases outside the gene matches. Germline assignment: CDR1 SGHRS and CDR2 YFSETQ. This CDR3 reads CASSLDRGTDTQYF. The CDR3 nucleotides read TGCGCCAGCAGCTTGGACAGGGGGACAGATACGCAGTATTTT.

This chain joins TRBV5-4 and TRBJ2-1, with 10 bases aligning to TRBD2. The ends lost 2 bases at V and 4 bases at J; junction bases unmatched: 6. The CDR3 length is 16 residues. Germline-derived CDR1 and CDR2 are SGHNT and YYREEE (reference sequence). The chain's CDR3 is CASSFSGRNTYNEQFF. The CDR3 nucleotides are TGTGCCAGCAGCTTTAGCGGGAGGAACACTTACAATGAGCAGTTCTTC.

V usage is TRBV28 and J usage is TRBJ2-7; TRBD1 aligns across 10 bases. The germline CDR1 and CDR2 sequences are MDHEN and SYDVKM. V gave up 4 bases and J gave up 6 bases; unmatched junction bases: 12. The CDR3 extends over 16 amino acids. In nucleotides, the CDR3 is TGTGCCAGCAGTTCATCCGGGACAGGGGAATACTCCGAGCAGTACTTC. Its translation: CASSSSGTGEYSEQYF.

This clone was seen only a few times. CDR3 amino acids: CASSVTSGAFSKQYF. The CDR3 region has the DNA TGTGCCAGCAGCGTGACTAGCGGGGCCTTTTCGAAGCAGTACTTC. V gene TRBV7-2 combines with J gene TRBJ2-7; TRBD2 agrees at 11 bases. Germline trimming cut 5 bases from V and 8 bases from J; bases unmatched to any gene: 11. CDR3 length equals 15 residues. Germline loops: CDR1 SGHTA, CDR2 FQGNSA. The whole variable domain, remainder taken from reference TRBV7-2 and TRBJ2-7, is GAGVSQSPSNKVTEKGKDVELRCDPISGHTALYWYRQSLGQGLEFLIYFQGNSAPDKSGLPSDRFSAERTGGSVSTLTIQRTQQEDSAVYLCASSVTSGAFSKQYFGPGTRLTVT.